The clone carrying this T cell receptor beta chain came up many times. The antigen is unknown. This CDR3 contains 13 residues. The V gene end was trimmed by 4 bases and the J gene end by 3 bases; junction bases not matched to a gene: 2. Germline V gene sequence: CDR1 SGHRS, CDR2 YFSETQ. The sample originates from a study of T cells in Graves' hyperthyroidism and ophthalmopathy. Study findings and constraints: Most clonotypes that expanded in the thyroid above 0.001 also showed up in blood. Stable hyperthyroidism was told apart from ophthalmopathy by a model built on 13 V-J features.

It was RNA transcripts that yielded the amplified TCR beta CDR3 regions. With the HTBI primer set, the TCR CDR3 went through a first round of RT-PCR. TCRdb reanalysed the multiplex PCR reads using MiXCR and keeps one entry per CDR3 protein. Of a few hundred thousand distinct CDR3 sequences in the sample, around 18% were seen once. The chain uses TRBV5-1 and TRBJ1-1, with 8 positions matching TRBD1. The TCR sequence derives from a man aged 18-30 years with Graves' ophthalmopathy. Input material: blood. CDR3 sequence: CASSAGQDTEAFF. The CDR3 bases are TGCGCCAGCAGCGCGGGACAGGACACTGAAGCTTTCTTT.